Here is one T cell receptor (beta chain) with its context. What it binds is unknown. At one end the junction does not follow the germline gene, possibly because of a read error. The CDR3 extends over 17 amino acids. Germline V gives CDR1 SGHTA, CDR2 FQGNSA. MiXCR, applied by TCRdb to the reads, yields one record per CDR3 protein. Here the sample spans fewer than 1,000,000 distinct CDR3 sequences, approximately 32% being singletons. This entry comes from a study of T cell repertoires in cytomegalovirus infection. Study-wide background: Public TCR beta signatures marked donors with CMV infection and the matching HLA.

Points from the study as a whole: Clonotypes of TCR beta that were HLA-C-restricted and CMV-specific dominated the ex vivo response. Identification of carriers of CMV plus the relevant HLA was achieved through cumulative public TCR beta family frequency.

The chain recombines TRBV7-2 with TRBJ2-6; D call uncertain. The receptor was derived from a human donor in good health (CMV status not recorded). Some clones in this sample may be carry-over from other donors' samples. The source was cultured CD8+ T cells from PBMCs, collected from culture after CMV antigen stimulation. The CDR3 DNA is TGTGCCAACAGACCGGGTCCCCAACTCTCTGGGACCAACGTCCTGACTTTC. Its protein is CANRPGPQLSGTNVLTF.